The 27 T cell receptor beta chains in this list originate from one sample, sequenced in a study of blood T cell repertoires in COVID-19. Generated by immunoSEQ multiplex PCR, the TCRdb table keeps only in-frame clones and is missing some. The sample gives a few hundred thousand clones, approximately 90% of which show up once; 2% to 2.5% is in the top ten. The source material was peripheral blood. These receptors were taken from a woman in her forties or fifties who had recovered from COVID-19.

This clone was recorded a few times. V gene TRBV19 combines with J gene TRBJ2-1; TRBD1 matches at 8 bases. CDR1 and CDR2 from the germline V gene are LNHDA and SQIVND (reference sequence). V gave up 1 base and J gave up 5 bases; unmatched junction bases: 4. The CDR3 is made up of 15 amino acids. This CDR3 is CASSIAGQGHNEQFF. The CDR3 nucleotides read TGTGCCAGTAGTATAGCCGGACAGGGCCACAATGAGCAGTTCTTC.

CDR3 amino acids: CAWSAAGGEAFF. CDR3 DNA: TGTGCCTGGAGTGCGGCAGGGGGCGAAGCTTTCTTT. This chain links TRBV30 with TRBJ1-1; 8 positions match TRBD1. Trimming at V came to 1 base and at J to 8 bases, leaving 3 bases not matched to a gene. The CDR3 runs to 12 residues. Germline lookup yields CDR1 GTSNPN and CDR2 SVGIG (reference sequence). Complete variable domain (other parts from reference TRBV30 and TRBJ1-1): SQTIHQWPATLVQPVGSPLSLECTVEGTSNPNLYWYRQAAGRGLQLLFYSVGIGQISSEVPQNLSASRPQDRQFILSSKKLLLSDSGFYLCAWSAAGGEAFFGQGTRLTVV.

The chain has TRBV28 and TRBJ2-7; 7 bases are a match to TRBD1. CDR1 is MDHEN, CDR2 SYDVKM, per germline. CDR3 length: 15 amino acids. The ends lost 3 bases at V and 2 bases at J; junction bases unmatched: 7. The CDR3 reads CASSLFGQVAYEQYF. In nucleotides, the CDR3 is TGTGCCAGCAGTTTGTTCGGACAGGTAGCCTACGAGCAGTACTTC.

The chain couples TRBV5-4 to TRBJ2-5, with 9 bases aligning to TRBD1. Trimming removed 4 bases from V and 5 bases from J; junction bases left unmatched: 9. Germline V gene lookup returns CDR1 SGHNT and CDR2 YYREEE (reference sequence). This CDR3 is 15 amino acids long. CDR3 DNA: TGTGCCAGCAGCCAAAGGACAGGGGCGGAGGAGACCCAGTACTTC. This encodes CASSQRTGAEETQYF.

This clone was recorded a few times. V usage is TRBV9 and J usage is TRBJ1-3, with TRBD1 as a possible D gene (5 bases). Germline V gene sequence: CDR1 SGDLS, CDR2 YYNGEE. V was trimmed by 1 base and J by 3 bases, leaving 8 bases between them. The CDR3 contains 14 residues. CDR3 in amino acids: CASSVTGRGNTIYF. In DNA, the CDR3 is TGTGCCAGCAGCGTAACAGGTCGTGGAAACACCATATATTTT.

The CDR3 nucleotides are TGTGCCAGCAGCGCGAGCCGGACAGGGGGCGCGGGCTATGGCTACACCTTC. Protein product: CASSASRTGGAGYGYTF. The genes are TRBV4-2 and TRBJ1-2, with 11 nucleotides matching TRBD1. V shed 5 bases, J shed 4 bases, and the junction held 12 bases outside the gene matches. Germline CDR1 and CDR2: LGHNA and YNFKEQ. The CDR3 is made up of 17 amino acids.

Details on this clone: Other DNA sequences in this sample translate to the same CDR3. J is TRBJ2-5 and V is TRBV5-1; D unresolved. V was trimmed by 0 bases and J by 2 bases, leaving 8 bases between them. Looked up from germline, CDR1 is SGHRS and CDR2 is YFSETQ. The CDR3 consists of 14 residues. CDR3 in amino acids: CASSLGQLQETQYF. In DNA, the CDR3 is TGCGCCAGCAGCTTGGGGCAGTTACAAGAGACCCAGTACTTC. Drawing the rest from reference TRBV5-1 and TRBJ2-5, the complete variable domain is KAGVTQTPRYLIKTRGQQVTLSCSPISGHRSVSWYQQTPGQGLQFLFEYFSETQRNKGNFPGRFSGRQFSNSRSEMNVSTLELGDSALYLCASSLGQLQETQYFGPGTRLLVL.

The rearrangement joins TRBV7-2 to TRBJ2-7; unclear D gene. Trimming left V 6 bases short and J 2 bases short, with 11 bases between. The CDR3 length is 13 residues. CDR1 SGHTA and CDR2 FQGNSA come from the germline V gene. The CDR3 DNA is TGTGCCAGCAGTCGACTCCAAACCTACGAGCAGTACTTC. It translates to CASSRLQTYEQYF.

This clone was counted a single time. The V gene is TRBV6-6, the J gene TRBJ1-6; D is undetermined. The V end lost 0 bases, the J end lost 14 bases, and 8 bases lay between the germline ends. Germline CDR1 MNHNY, CDR2 SVGAGI (reference sequence). The CDR3 extends over 12 amino acids. Here the CDR3 DNA reads TGTGCCAGCAGTTACTCCGGGTACACCCTCCACTTT. Translation: CASSYSGYTLHF.

This chain connects TRBV19 to TRBJ2-1, with TRBD2 as a possible D gene (6 bases). CDR1 LNHDA and CDR2 SQIVND come from the germline V gene (reference sequence). The CDR3 consists of 16 residues. V lost 6 bases to trimming and J lost 0 bases, with 15 bases between them. The CDR3 loop reads CASSTGGAGSYNEQFF. The CDR3 DNA reads TGTGCCAGTAGCACCGGGGGAGCGGGCTCCTACAATGAGCAGTTCTTC.

The chain employs TRBV4-3 and TRBJ2-1; 7 bases line up with TRBD2. The germline gives CDR1 LGHNA, CDR2 YSLEER. The CDR3 covers 15 residues. The V and J ends lost 3 bases and 8 bases, in that order; junction bases with no gene match: 10. The CDR3 bases are TGCGCCAGCAGCCAGCAGGCGAGCGGGATCGATGAGCAGTTCTTC. It translates to CASSQQASGIDEQFF.

The rearrangement uses TRBV7-3 and TRBJ1-1, with D maybe TRBD1 (5 bases). CDR3 size: 15 residues. The germline V gene has CDR1 SGHTA and CDR2 FQGTGA. The ends were cut back, 0 bases at V and 4 bases at J, with 12 bases in the middle. The CDR3 here is CASSLTAGPPTEAFF. In DNA form, the CDR3 reads TGTGCCAGCAGCTTAACGGCAGGGCCGCCCACTGAAGCTTTCTTT.

CDR3 residues: CAIRTGPYEQYF. CDR3 bases: TGTGCCATCAGAACAGGGCCCTACGAGCAGTACTTC. The gene calls are TRBV10-3 and TRBJ2-7; tentatively, D is TRBD1 (6 bases). The CDR3 runs 12 residues. V lost 6 bases, J lost 2 bases, and 8 bases lay in between. Germline V CDR1 and CDR2: ENHRY, SYGVKD.

Only one count was recorded for this clone. This chain uses TRBV6-5 with TRBJ2-1; 7 bases line up with TRBD1. J was trimmed by 7 bases and V by 6 bases; bases with no gene match: 9. Germline lookup yields CDR1 MNHEY and CDR2 SVGAGI. The CDR3 runs to 14 residues. CDR3 DNA sequence: TGTGCCAGCAGCTACGGATTACAGGGGAATGAGCAGTTCTTC. Its protein is CASSYGLQGNEQFF.

The chain employs TRBV15 and TRBJ2-1; 7 bases map to TRBD1. V shed 7 bases and J 9 bases; nucleotides not matched to a gene: 12. Germline CDR1 is LNHNV and CDR2 is YYDKDF (reference sequence). This CDR3 spans 14 amino acids. This CDR3 is CATTPEAGGREQFF. The DNA for the CDR3 is TGTGCCACCACCCCGGAGGCAGGGGGACGTGAGCAGTTCTTC.

The sample holds many counts of this clone. The chain couples TRBV30 to TRBJ1-2, with D hard to call. This CDR3 contains 13 residues. Germline V gene lookup returns CDR1 GTSNPN and CDR2 SVGIG (reference sequence). Trimming took 6 bases from V and 4 from J, leaving 15 bases between them. The CDR3 sequence is CACSSEGGYGYTF. The CDR3, as DNA: TGTGCCTGTTCATCCGAAGGAGGCTATGGCTACACCTTC.

This clone has a handful of counts. This chain uses TRBV7-2 with TRBJ1-3; the D is unclear. V was shortened by 4 bases and J by 4 bases, with 11 bases between the two germline ends. Germline CDR1 is SGHTA and CDR2 is FQGNSA. The CDR3 totals 14 residues. DNA of the CDR3: TGTGCCAGCAGCTCCTCGTCTCAGGGAAACACCATATATTTT. This sequence encodes CASSSSSQGNTIYF.

The CDR3 region is CASSPILGQGSTEAFF. The CDR3 DNA sequence: TGTGCCAGCTCACCCATTCTCGGACAGGGGAGCACTGAAGCTTTCTTT. This sequence joins TRBV18 and TRBJ1-1; 9 nucleotides line up with TRBD1. Per the germline V gene, CDR1 is KGHSH and CDR2 is LQKENI. This CDR3 has 16 amino acids. The V gene end was trimmed by 3 bases and the J gene end by 4 bases; junction bases not matched to a gene: 9.

In DNA form, the CDR3 reads TGTGCCAGCAGCGGTCAACAGGGTTTCCTTTACGAGCAGTACTTC. It yields the protein CASSGQQGFLYEQYF. The gene calls are TRBV5-6 and TRBJ2-7; D possibly corresponds to TRBD1 (6 bases). V was cut by 4 bases and J by 4 bases, with 18 bases left in between. Germline CDR1 and CDR2: SGHDT and YYEEEE. CDR3 length: 15 amino acids.

The chain carries TRBV27 and TRBJ2-7, with 9 bases that match TRBD2. Germline values: CDR1 MNHEY, CDR2 SMNVEV (reference sequence). The CDR3 is 14 amino acids. With 8 bases clipped from V and 6 bases from J, the junction kept 11 bases outside the gene matches. In nucleotides, the CDR3 is TGTGCCAGCCGGCCACTAGCGGGCCGCGGCGAGCAGTACTTC. It encodes CASRPLAGRGEQYF.

This sequence joins TRBV27 and TRBJ2-6; maybe TRBD2 (5 bases). CDR3 length: 15 amino acids. The germline V gene encodes CDR1 MNHEY and CDR2 SMNVEV (reference sequence). Between the trimmed V and J ends, which lost 2 bases and 2 bases, there was a span of 7 bases. Here the CDR3 DNA reads TGTGCCAGCAGTTTACCCGGGGCTGGGGCCAACGTCCTGACTTTC. This encodes CASSLPGAGANVLTF.

This chain links TRBV5-1 with TRBJ1-6, with D possibly TRBD1 on 6 matching bases. V lost 4 bases, J lost 9 bases, and 17 bases lay in between. CDR3 size: 15 residues. Germline assignment: CDR1 SGHRS and CDR2 YFSETQ. The CDR3 sequence: CASSPQGFSGSPLHF. The CDR3 nucleotides read TGCGCCAGCAGCCCCCAGGGGTTTTCGGGTTCACCCCTCCACTTT.

This chain links TRBV5-6 with TRBJ1-2; D uncertain. The CDR3 has 13 amino acids. V lost 4 bases and J 4 bases, leaving 11 bases between the germline ends. CDR1 SGHDT and CDR2 YYEEEE come from the germline V gene. CDR3 residues: CASSLRGPYGYTF. The CDR3 DNA reads as TGTGCCAGCAGCCTCCGGGGTCCCTATGGCTACACCTTC.

V usage is TRBV9 and J usage is TRBJ1-1, with 8 bases identical to TRBD1. V lost 2 bases and J lost 2; bases outside the gene matches: 5. The germline V gene encodes CDR1 SGDLS and CDR2 YYNGEE. CDR3 length: 15 residues. This chain's CDR3 is CASSVDRGPNTEAFF. In nucleotides, the CDR3 is TGTGCCAGCAGCGTCGACAGGGGCCCTAACACTGAAGCTTTCTTT.

J is TRBJ1-1 and V is TRBV6-2 or TRBV6-3; unclear D gene. Germline loops: CDR1 MNHEY, CDR2 SVGEGT. V lost 2 bases and J lost 0, with 10 bases in between. This CDR3 spans 15 amino acids. In nucleotides, the CDR3 is TGTGCCAGCAGTTACGCTCCGGTTTTGAACACTGAAGCTTTCTTT. Protein product: CASSYAPVLNTEAFF.

The chain recombines TRBV5-5 with TRBJ1-2, with 11 nucleotides matching TRBD1. CDR3 length: 12 amino acids. Germline CDR1 and CDR2: SGHKS and YYEKEE (reference sequence). The V gene end was trimmed by 4 bases and the J gene end by 11 bases; junction bases not matched to a gene: 4. In DNA form, the CDR3 reads TGTGCCAGCAGCCCAGGACAGGGGGCATACACCTTC. The encoded protein is CASSPGQGAYTF.

The chain is built from TRBV9 and TRBJ2-1; 9 bases match TRBD2. The V gene end was trimmed by 3 bases and the J gene end by 10 bases; junction bases not matched to a gene: 8. The germline gives CDR1 SGDLS, CDR2 YYNGEE. This CDR3 contains 14 residues. The CDR3 protein is CASSAHPGTSEQFF. The CDR3 DNA follows: TGTGCCAGCAGCGCCCATCCCGGGACTAGCGAGCAGTTCTTC. Drawing the rest from reference TRBV9 and TRBJ2-1, the complete variable domain is DSGVTQTPKHLITATGQRVTLRCSPRSGDLSVYWYQQSLDQGLQFLIQYYNGEERAKGNILERFSAQQFPDLHSELNLSSLELGDSALYFCASSAHPGTSEQFFGPGTRLTVL.